This T cell receptor (beta chain) was observed in a study of T cell changes during pregnancy in multiple sclerosis. CDR1 MNHNS and CDR2 SASEGT come from the germline V gene. CDR3 length equals 13 residues. Deletions cut 10 bases from V and 4 bases from J, with 14 bases between. Data came from immunoSEQ multiplex PCR; TCRdb stores just in-frame clones and leaves some out. The sample consists of about 70,000 clones, around 90% of them appearing once. The sequence was collected from a female donor with multiple sclerosis, enrolled in a pregnancy study. This rearrangement joins TRBV6-1 to TRBJ1-5; D may be TRBD1 (6 bases). This sample comprised CD4+ T cells from peripheral blood mononuclear cells, obtained after pregnancy. The CDR3: CATQDSLNQPQHF. The CDR3, as DNA: TGTGCCACCCAGGACAGCCTAAATCAGCCCCAGCATTTT.